This T cell receptor beta chain was sequenced in a study of cytomegalovirus exposure and HLA in healthy donors. As for this clone: Its specificity is unknown.

Overall study findings and caveats: Owing to their indistinguishability, certain V segments, notably TRBV6-2 and TRBV6-3, were excluded. A later analysis by the authors found several of the most significant clusters apparently linked to common viral pathogens.

The PCR made use of 60 Vbeta and 13 Jbeta primers. Produced via immunoSEQ multiplex PCR; TCRdb's table is partial and in-frame only. The sample yields 100,000 or so clones, more than 9.5% seen once. The CDR3 loop spans 14 amino acids. V was cut by 7 bases and J by 0 bases, with 13 bases left in between. Germline V lookup: CDR1 SQVTM, CDR2 ANQGSEA. The TCR was taken from a man aged 35-49 years in good health and CMV-seropositive. The sequenced sample was PBMCs. The rearrangement joins TRBV29-1 to TRBJ2-1; the D gene is possibly TRBD2 (6 bases). This CDR3 reads CSGDGGSSYNEQFF. The DNA of the CDR3 is TGCAGCGGTGACGGAGGGAGCTCCTACAATGAGCAGTTCTTC.